This entry lists 27 T cell receptor beta chains sequenced from one sample in a study of cytomegalovirus exposure and HLA in healthy donors. PCR involved 60 Vbeta and 13 Jbeta primers. Clones were read by immunoSEQ multiplex PCR, and TCRdb kept only the in-frame ones, dropping some. The data show about 180,000 clones, around 80% seen once. Sequencing used PBMCs. These receptor sequences come from a woman aged 60-70 years in good health and CMV-seropositive.

The chain carries TRBV2 and TRBJ2-7, with 7 positions matching TRBD1. This CDR3 is 14 amino acids long. CDR1 SNHLY and CDR2 FYNNEI come from the germline V gene. Trimming cost V 5 bases and J 1 base; bases outside gene matches: 5. CDR3 DNA: TGTGCCAGCAGTAGACAGGGCAGTTCCTACGAGCAGTACTTC. Residues: CASSRQGSSYEQYF.

The CDR3, as DNA: TGTGCCAGCAGGCCCGGACTAGCGGGGTACAATGAGCAGTTCTTC. It translates to CASRPGLAGYNEQFF. The rearrangement uses TRBV28 and TRBJ2-1, with 12 nucleotides matching TRBD2. Losses at the gene ends were 6 bases for V and 4 bases for J; bases not matched to a gene: 4. The CDR3 is 15 residues long. Germline V gene data show CDR1 as MDHEN and CDR2 as SYDVKM.

As regards this clone: Its ends do not fully match the called genes, so a read error is possible. Other DNA sequences within the sample encode an identical CDR3. The rearrangement joins TRBV4-1 to TRBJ2-2, with 11 nucleotides matching TRBD2. Germline CDR1 reads MGHRA; CDR2 reads YSYEKL. The CDR3 consists of 15 residues. CDR3 bases: TGCGCCAGCAGTCAAAAGACTAGCGGGGTCGGGGAGCTGTTCTTT. Translated, it gives CASSQKTSGVGELFF.

The V call is TRBV5-4, the J call TRBJ2-5; D is perhaps TRBD1 (5 bases). The CDR3 consists of 14 residues. V was cut by 2 bases and J by 0 bases, with 8 bases left in between. Germline V gives CDR1 SGHNT, CDR2 YYREEE (reference sequence). The CDR3 DNA follows: TGTGCCAGCAGCTTCGGACACGACCAAGAGACCCAGTACTTC. Encoded protein: CASSFGHDQETQYF.

V usage is TRBV4-3 and J usage is TRBJ1-1; tentative D call: TRBD1 (5 bases). V dropped 2 bases and J dropped 1 base, with 8 bases sitting between them. Germline CDR1 is LGHNA and CDR2 is YSLEER. This CDR3 comprises 14 residues. CDR3 nucleotide sequence: TGCGCCAGCAGCCAATTGGGGGGGAACACTGAAGCTTTCTTT. It encodes CASSQLGGNTEAFF.

This chain joins TRBV2 and TRBJ2-5, with a weak D call TRBD2 (6 bases). Per the germline V gene, CDR1 is SNHLY and CDR2 is FYNNEI. This CDR3 comprises 14 residues. Trimming took 2 bases from V and 8 from J, leaving 15 bases between them. The CDR3 DNA is TGTGCCAGCAGTGAACAGAGAGAGCGGGCTACCCAGTACTTC. Translation gives CASSEQRERATQYF.

The genes are TRBV9 and TRBJ2-3; 9 bases agree with TRBD2. In germline, CDR1 is SGDLS, CDR2 YYNGEE. The CDR3 is made up of 18 amino acids. Trimming took 4 bases from V and 2 from J; bases not matched to a gene: 14. CDR3 coding DNA: TGTGCCAGCAGCCCCACCAGGGGGGGCGGGGGGGCCACAGATACGCAGTATTTT. As protein: CASSPTRGGGGATDTQYF.

CDR3 sequence reads: CASSQAMYQPQHF. Here the CDR3 DNA reads TGCGCCAGCAGCCAAGCAATGTATCAGCCCCAGCATTTT. V gene TRBV4-3 combines with J gene TRBJ1-5; D gene uncertain. Deletions cut 1 base from V and 5 bases from J, with 6 bases between. The germline V gene encodes CDR1 LGHNA and CDR2 YSLEER. There are 13 residues in the CDR3.

This clone turned up a few times. CDR3 in DNA: TGTGCCAGCAGTTACGGGAGCGATCAGCCCCAGCATTTT. This translates into CASSYGSDQPQHF. The V call is TRBV6-5, the J call TRBJ1-5; D call uncertain. This CDR3 spans 13 amino acids. Germline values: CDR1 MNHEY, CDR2 SVGAGI. Trimming stripped 2 bases from V and 5 bases from J, with 7 bases between.

The chain couples TRBV2 to TRBJ2-5, with D unresolved. The CDR3 contains 11 residues. Trimming removed 3 bases at V and 5 bases at J, with 4 bases between. The germline V gene has CDR1 SNHLY and CDR2 FYNNEI. CDR3 residues: CASSDQETQYF. In DNA form, the CDR3 reads TGTGCCAGCAGTGATCAGGAGACCCAGTACTTC.

This chain connects TRBV29-1 to TRBJ2-3, with TRBD1 identical over 9 bases. The CDR3 is 16 residues long. Per germline, CDR1 SQVTM and CDR2 ANQGSEA. Losses at the gene ends were 5 bases for V and 3 bases for J; bases not matched to a gene: 12. For the CDR3, the DNA is TGCAGCGTTTCGACTGGACAGGGGCGGAGGACAGATACGCAGTATTTT. Amino acid sequence: CSVSTGQGRRTDTQYF.

The rearrangement joins TRBV19 to TRBJ2-1; 13 bases agree with TRBD2. Trimming took 6 bases from V and 7 from J; bases not matched to a gene: 9. This CDR3 spans 16 amino acids. Per germline, CDR1 LNHDA and CDR2 SQIVND (reference sequence). In DNA form, the CDR3 reads TGTGCCAGTAGATTTCTCACTAGCGGGGGGGGTAATGAGCAGTTCTTC. This codes for CASRFLTSGGGNEQFF.

The chain carries TRBV2 and TRBJ2-2, with no clear D. The CDR3 consists of 13 residues. Trimming stripped 4 bases from V and 5 bases from J, with 8 bases between. In germline, CDR1 is SNHLY, CDR2 FYNNEI. The CDR3 spells CASSAYGTGELFF. Here the CDR3 DNA reads TGTGCCAGCAGTGCTTACGGGACCGGGGAGCTGTTTTTT.

A remark on this clone: The junction shows a germline mismatch at one end, possibly a read error. The chain couples TRBV4-3 to TRBJ2-4; 12 bases map to TRBD2. The CDR3 sequence is 20 residues long. CDR1 is LGHNA, CDR2 YSLEER, per germline. CDR3 sequence: CASSQELGTSGWGAKNSQYF. In nucleotides, the CDR3 is TGCGCCAGCAGCCAAGAACTGGGGACTAGCGGGTGGGGAGCCAAAAACAGTCAGTACTTC.

The chain links TRBV28 to TRBJ2-7, with a weak D call TRBD1 (6 bases). CDR3 length equals 13 residues. Germline values: CDR1 MDHEN, CDR2 SYDVKM. The germline V and J ends were trimmed by 7 bases and 5 bases, with 15 bases remaining between them. DNA of the CDR3: TGTGCCAGCACCGAAGGGGGAAGAAACGAGCAGTACTTC. Protein sequence: CASTEGGRNEQYF.

The chain is built from TRBV5-1 and TRBJ2-5, with D unclear. CDR1 is SGHRS and CDR2 is YFSETQ in the germline V gene. The CDR3 is 14 residues long. The germline V and J ends were trimmed by 2 bases and 4 bases, with 12 bases remaining between them. The CDR3 here is CASSLKARGETQYF. The CDR3 DNA reads as TGCGCCAGCAGCTTAAAGGCCCGAGGAGAGACCCAGTACTTC.

This clone was detected once. The chain recombines TRBV19 with TRBJ2-3; the D is unclear. CDR3 length equals 13 residues. CDR1 is LNHDA, CDR2 SQIVND, per germline (reference sequence). V was pared by 1 base and J by 2 bases, with 4 bases between. CDR3 loop: CASSIVLTDTQYF. As DNA, the CDR3 is TGTGCCAGTAGTATAGTTCTCACAGATACGCAGTATTTT.

The rearrangement uses TRBV19 and TRBJ1-5; D is ambiguous. Germline V gene data show CDR1 as LNHDA and CDR2 as SQIVND (reference sequence). CDR3 length: 15 residues. Trimming cost V 0 bases and J 7 bases, with 13 bases left between them. This CDR3 is CASSIDPGSGQPQHF. In DNA, the CDR3 is TGTGCCAGTAGTATAGATCCAGGTTCGGGACAGCCCCAGCATTTT.

The chain couples TRBV18 to TRBJ2-5; perhaps TRBD2 as D (6 bases). The CDR3 length is 13 residues. Germline values: CDR1 KGHSH, CDR2 LQKENI. The V and J ends lost 5 bases and 3 bases respectively, with 10 bases between them. The CDR3 nucleotides are TGTGCCAGCTCAGGTGGGGAGGAAGAGACCCAGTACTTC. This gives the protein CASSGGEEETQYF.

CDR3 DNA sequence: TGTGCCAGCAGCTTAGCTAGAGGAAGGAGCAATGAGCAGTTCTTC. Protein: CASSLARGRSNEQFF. J is TRBJ2-1 and V is TRBV7-9; D remains ambiguous. V was pared by 0 bases and J by 6 bases, with 12 bases between. Germline V gene data show CDR1 as SEHNR and CDR2 as FQNEAQ (reference sequence). CDR3 length equals 15 residues. The complete variable domain, with remaining parts taken from reference TRBV7-9 and TRBJ2-1, reads DTGVSQNPRHKITKRGQNVTFRCDPISEHNRLYWYRQTLGQGPEFLTYFQNEAQLEKSRLLSDRFSAERPKGSFSTLEIQRTEQGDSAMYLCASSLARGRSNEQFFGPGTRLTVL.

J is TRBJ2-7 and V is TRBV7-2; 9 bases agree with TRBD2. V gave up 2 bases and J gave up 7 bases; unmatched junction bases: 9. The CDR3 is 15 residues long. Germline CDR1 SGHTA, CDR2 FQGNSA. The CDR3 loop is CASSLKKGGREEQYF. CDR3 in DNA: TGTGCCAGCAGCTTAAAAAAGGGCGGGAGGGAAGAGCAGTACTTC.

The chain links TRBV7-7 to TRBJ2-1; D is uncertain. Germline CDR1 SSHAT, CDR2 FNYEAQ (reference sequence). The CDR3 totals 16 residues. The V gene lost 5 bases and the J gene lost 4 bases, with 18 bases spanning the gap. CDR3 protein: CASSQYSASMYNEQFF. CDR3 nucleotides: TGTGCCAGCAGCCAATACTCGGCTAGTATGTACAATGAGCAGTTCTTC.

This chain links TRBV18 with TRBJ2-7; 9 bases match TRBD1. The CDR3 has 15 residues. The V segment lost 3 bases and the J segment 4 bases; nucleotides outside the gene matches: 7. CDR1 and CDR2 (germline): KGHSH, LQKENI. The chain's CDR3 is CASSPLTGGVYEQYF. CDR3 coding DNA: TGTGCCAGCTCACCTCTAACAGGGGGCGTGTACGAGCAGTACTTC.

A note on this clone: Compared with germline, one end of the junction differs, possibly owing to a read error. The chain uses TRBV5-1 and TRBJ1-1, with 9 bases fitting TRBD1. CDR3 size: 16 residues. The germline gives CDR1 SGHRS, CDR2 YFSETQ. CDR3 coding DNA: TGCGCCAGCAGGTTGGGACAGGGCGGTATGTACACTGAAGCTTTCTTT. Translated: CASRLGQGGMYTEAFF.

This chain's CDR3 is CASYPGHNTEAFF. The CDR3 DNA is TGTGCCAGCTATCCGGGACACAACACTGAAGCTTTCTTT. The J gene is TRBJ1-1, the V gene TRBV6-5, with D perhaps TRBD1 (6 bases). Trimming left V 8 bases short and J 2 bases short, with 12 bases between. The length of the CDR3 is 13 residues. Germline assignment: CDR1 MNHEY and CDR2 SVGAGI.

This chain connects TRBV2 to TRBJ2-6; D call uncertain. V was cut by 1 base and J by 2 bases, with 3 bases left in between. The length of the CDR3 is 14 residues. CDR1 and CDR2 (germline): SNHLY, FYNNEI. Written as DNA, the CDR3 is TGTGCCAGCAGTGAAGTCGCTGGGGCCAACGTCCTGACTTTC. Translated, it gives CASSEVAGANVLTF.

This chain joins TRBV5-1 and TRBJ2-2, with TRBD1 as a possible D gene (5 bases). This CDR3 has 16 amino acids. The germline gives CDR1 SGHRS, CDR2 YFSETQ. Trimming stripped 0 bases from V and 1 base from J, with 10 bases between. For the CDR3, the DNA is TGCGCCAGCAGCTTGGGATCCAGGGTGAACACCGGGGAGCTGTTTTTT. It is translated as CASSLGSRVNTGELFF.